This T cell receptor (beta chain) was documented in a study of OX40 agonist ivuxolimab in advanced cancers. Study findings and constraints: More expanded clones were found, on average, in CD8+ than in CD4+ T cells. Partial responders receiving 0.1-3.0 mg/kg showed among the lowest clonal expansion.

With respect to this clone: Its antigen remains unidentified.

Trimming removed 4 bases from V and 4 bases from J, with 17 bases in between. Germline CDR1 and CDR2: SGHNT and YYREEE (reference sequence). CDR3 length equals 15 residues. The method was immunoSEQ multiplex PCR; TCRdb's version includes in-frame clones alone and lacks a portion of them. The data contain tens of thousands of clones, around 83% of them seen just once; the ten biggest clones take up 2% to 3%. This receptor was taken from an adult with an advanced solid tumor such as melanoma, head and neck, liver or kidney cancer. The V and J genes are TRBV5-4 and TRBJ2-5; TRBD1 or TRBD2 may be the D gene (5 bases each). The sample here was CD4+ or CD8+ T cells sorted from blood, taken in a trial of the OX40 agonist ivuxolimab. In nucleotides, the CDR3 is TGTGCCAGCAGCCCCCGGGGCCCAGCCCCAGAGACCCAGTACTTC. Translation: CASSPRGPAPETQYF.